This T cell receptor beta chain was observed in a study of blood T cells in healthy people across ages. This clonotype appeared once. For the second PCR, which ran for roughly 6 to 11 cycles, a sample-barcoded 5' primer and a J-beta primer mix were used. TCRdb recomputed calls from the 5' RACE reads with MiXCR, one row per CDR3 protein. The profile shows hundreds of thousands of distinct CDR3 sequences, roughly 50% of them singletons. Drawing of peripheral blood yielded roughly 9.3 milliliters from each donor. Extractions gave at least 5 micrograms of total RNA per sample. V lost 3 bases to trimming and J lost 8 bases, with 14 bases between them. Germline V gene data show CDR1 as DFQATT and CDR2 as SNEGSKA (reference sequence). CDR3 length equals 14 residues.

The source is a woman in her sixties in good health. The rearrangement uses TRBV20-1 and TRBJ1-6, with a weak D call TRBD1 (5 bases). Sequencing used blood. CDR3 in amino acids: CSARGVESYSPLHF. CDR3 coding DNA: TGCAGTGCTAGGGGGGTTGAAAGTTATTCACCCCTCCACTTT.